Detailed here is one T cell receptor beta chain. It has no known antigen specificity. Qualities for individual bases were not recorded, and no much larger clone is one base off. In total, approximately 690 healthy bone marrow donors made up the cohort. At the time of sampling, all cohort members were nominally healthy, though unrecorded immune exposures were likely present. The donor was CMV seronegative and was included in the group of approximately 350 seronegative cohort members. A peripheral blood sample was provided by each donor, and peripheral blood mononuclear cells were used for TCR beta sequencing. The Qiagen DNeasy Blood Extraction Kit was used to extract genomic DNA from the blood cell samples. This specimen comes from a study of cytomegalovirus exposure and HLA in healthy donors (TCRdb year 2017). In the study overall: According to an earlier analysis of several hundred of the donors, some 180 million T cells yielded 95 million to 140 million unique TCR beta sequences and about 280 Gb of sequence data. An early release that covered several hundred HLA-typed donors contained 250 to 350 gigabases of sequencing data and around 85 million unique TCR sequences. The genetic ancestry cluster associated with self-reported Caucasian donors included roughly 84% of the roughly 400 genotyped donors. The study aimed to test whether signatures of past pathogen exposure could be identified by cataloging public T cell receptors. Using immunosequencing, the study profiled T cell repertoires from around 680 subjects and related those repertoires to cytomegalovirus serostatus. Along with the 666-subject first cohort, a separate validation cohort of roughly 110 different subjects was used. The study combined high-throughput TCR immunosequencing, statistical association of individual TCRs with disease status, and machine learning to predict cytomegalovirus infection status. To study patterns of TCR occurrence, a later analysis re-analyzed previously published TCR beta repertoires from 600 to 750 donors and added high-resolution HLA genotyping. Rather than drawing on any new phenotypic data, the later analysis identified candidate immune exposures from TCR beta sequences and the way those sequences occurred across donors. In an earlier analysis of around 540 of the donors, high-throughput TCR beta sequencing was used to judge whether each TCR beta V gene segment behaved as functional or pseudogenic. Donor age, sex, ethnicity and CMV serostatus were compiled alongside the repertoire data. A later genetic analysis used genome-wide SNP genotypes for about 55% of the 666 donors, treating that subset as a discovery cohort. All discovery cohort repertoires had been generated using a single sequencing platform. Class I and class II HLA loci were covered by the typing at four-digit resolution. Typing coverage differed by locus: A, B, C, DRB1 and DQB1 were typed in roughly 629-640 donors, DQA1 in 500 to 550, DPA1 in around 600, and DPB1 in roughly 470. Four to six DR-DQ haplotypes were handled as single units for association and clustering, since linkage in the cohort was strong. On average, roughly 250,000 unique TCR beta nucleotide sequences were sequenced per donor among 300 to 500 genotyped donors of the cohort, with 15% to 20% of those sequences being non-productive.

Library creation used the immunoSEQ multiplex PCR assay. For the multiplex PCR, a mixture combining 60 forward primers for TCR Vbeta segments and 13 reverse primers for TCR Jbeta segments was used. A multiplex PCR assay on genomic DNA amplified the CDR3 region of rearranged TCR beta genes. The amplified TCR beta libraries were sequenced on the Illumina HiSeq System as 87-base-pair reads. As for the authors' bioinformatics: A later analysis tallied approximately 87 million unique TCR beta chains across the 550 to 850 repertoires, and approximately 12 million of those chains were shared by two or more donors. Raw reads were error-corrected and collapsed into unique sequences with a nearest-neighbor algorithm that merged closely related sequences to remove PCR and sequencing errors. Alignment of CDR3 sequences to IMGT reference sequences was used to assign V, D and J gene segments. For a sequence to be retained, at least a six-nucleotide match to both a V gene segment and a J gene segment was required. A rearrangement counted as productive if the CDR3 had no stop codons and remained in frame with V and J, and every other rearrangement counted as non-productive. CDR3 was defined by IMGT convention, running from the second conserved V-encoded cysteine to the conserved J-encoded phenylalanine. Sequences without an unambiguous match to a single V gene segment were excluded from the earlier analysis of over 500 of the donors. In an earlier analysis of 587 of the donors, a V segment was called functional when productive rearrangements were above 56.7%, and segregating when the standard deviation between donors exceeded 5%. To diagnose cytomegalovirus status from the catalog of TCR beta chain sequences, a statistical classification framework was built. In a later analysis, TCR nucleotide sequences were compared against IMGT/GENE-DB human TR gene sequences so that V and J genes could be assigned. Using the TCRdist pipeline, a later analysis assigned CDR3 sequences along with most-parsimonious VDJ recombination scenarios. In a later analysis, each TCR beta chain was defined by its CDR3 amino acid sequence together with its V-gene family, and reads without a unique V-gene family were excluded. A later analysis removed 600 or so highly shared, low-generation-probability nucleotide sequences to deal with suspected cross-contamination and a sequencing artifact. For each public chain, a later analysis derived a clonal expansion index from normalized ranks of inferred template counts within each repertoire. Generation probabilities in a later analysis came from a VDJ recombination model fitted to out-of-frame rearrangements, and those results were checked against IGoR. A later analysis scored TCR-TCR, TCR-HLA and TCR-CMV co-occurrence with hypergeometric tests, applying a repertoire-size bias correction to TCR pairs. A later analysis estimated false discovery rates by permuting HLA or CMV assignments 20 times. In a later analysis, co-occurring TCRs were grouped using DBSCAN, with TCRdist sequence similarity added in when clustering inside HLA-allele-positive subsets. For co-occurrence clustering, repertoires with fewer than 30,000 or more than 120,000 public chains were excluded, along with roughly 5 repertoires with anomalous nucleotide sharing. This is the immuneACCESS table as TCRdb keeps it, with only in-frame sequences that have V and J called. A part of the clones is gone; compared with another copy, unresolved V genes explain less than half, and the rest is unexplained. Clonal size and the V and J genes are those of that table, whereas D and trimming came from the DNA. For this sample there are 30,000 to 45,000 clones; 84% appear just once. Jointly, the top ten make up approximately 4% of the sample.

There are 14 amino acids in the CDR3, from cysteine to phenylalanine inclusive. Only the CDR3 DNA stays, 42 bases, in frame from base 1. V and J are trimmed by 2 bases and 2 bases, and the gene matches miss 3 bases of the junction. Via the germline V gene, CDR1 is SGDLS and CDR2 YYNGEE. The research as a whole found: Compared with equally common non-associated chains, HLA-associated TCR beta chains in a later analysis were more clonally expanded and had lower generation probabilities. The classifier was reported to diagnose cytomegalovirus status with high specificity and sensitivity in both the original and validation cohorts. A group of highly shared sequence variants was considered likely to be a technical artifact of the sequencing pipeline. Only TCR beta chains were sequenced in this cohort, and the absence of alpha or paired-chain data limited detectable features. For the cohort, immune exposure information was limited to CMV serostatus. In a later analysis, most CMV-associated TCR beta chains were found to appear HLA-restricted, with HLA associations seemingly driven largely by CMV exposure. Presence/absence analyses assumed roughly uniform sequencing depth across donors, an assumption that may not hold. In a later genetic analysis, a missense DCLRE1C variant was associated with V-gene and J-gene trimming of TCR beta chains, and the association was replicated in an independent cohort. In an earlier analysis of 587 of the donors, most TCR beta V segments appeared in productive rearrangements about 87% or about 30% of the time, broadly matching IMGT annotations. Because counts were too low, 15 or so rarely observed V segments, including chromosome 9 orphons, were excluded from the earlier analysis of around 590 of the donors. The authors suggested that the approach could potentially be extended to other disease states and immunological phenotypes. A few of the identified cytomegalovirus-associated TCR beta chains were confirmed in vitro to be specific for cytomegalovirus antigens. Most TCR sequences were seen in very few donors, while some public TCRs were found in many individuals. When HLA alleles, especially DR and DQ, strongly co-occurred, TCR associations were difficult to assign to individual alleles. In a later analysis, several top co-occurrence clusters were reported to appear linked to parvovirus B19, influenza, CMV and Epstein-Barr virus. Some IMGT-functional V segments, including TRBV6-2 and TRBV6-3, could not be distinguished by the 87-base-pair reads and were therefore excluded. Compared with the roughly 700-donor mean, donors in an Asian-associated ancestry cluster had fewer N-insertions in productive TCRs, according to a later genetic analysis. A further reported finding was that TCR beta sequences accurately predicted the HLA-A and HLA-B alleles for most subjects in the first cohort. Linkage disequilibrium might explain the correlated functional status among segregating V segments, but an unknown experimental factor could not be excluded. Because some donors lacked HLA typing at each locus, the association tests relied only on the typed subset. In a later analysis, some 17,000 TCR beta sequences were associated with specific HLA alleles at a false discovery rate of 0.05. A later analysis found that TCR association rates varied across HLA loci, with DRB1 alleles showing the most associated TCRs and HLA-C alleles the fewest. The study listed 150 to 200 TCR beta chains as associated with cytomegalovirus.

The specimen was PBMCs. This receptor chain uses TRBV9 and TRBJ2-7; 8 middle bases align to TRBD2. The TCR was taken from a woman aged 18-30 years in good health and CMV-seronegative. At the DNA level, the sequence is TGTGCCAGCAGCGTTCGGGGGGGAACCTACGAGCAGTACTTC. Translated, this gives CASSVRGGTYEQYF. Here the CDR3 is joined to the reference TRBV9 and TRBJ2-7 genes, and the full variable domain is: DSGVTQTPKHLITATGQRVTLRCSPRSGDLSVYWYQQSLDQGLQFLIQYYNGEERAKGNILERFSAQQFPDLHSELNLSSLELGDSALYFCASSVRGGTYEQYFGPGTRLTVT.